The 2 T cell receptor beta chains below were found in one sample sequenced in a study of shared clonotypes between healthy human individuals. Some clones are missing from TCRdb's copy, which holds only in-frame ones; the method was immunoSEQ multiplex PCR. Found here are about 2.4 million clones, 93% of them singletons; the top ten hold about 0.38%. Sequenced material: naive CD4+ T cells from PBMCs. The subset: CD45RA+ positively selected. The receptors were sampled from a man between 18 and 29 years old in good health. Some clones in this sample may be carry-over from other donors' samples.

The rearrangement uses TRBV4-1 and TRBJ2-2; TRBD1 might be the D (6 bases). Germline CDR1 MGHRA, CDR2 YSYEKL. The germline V and J ends were trimmed by 4 bases and 4 bases, with 19 bases remaining between them. CDR3 size: 17 residues. The CDR3: CASSRHGGQGPTGELFF. The CDR3 DNA sequence: TGCGCCAGCAGCCGCCATGGGGGCCAGGGACCCACCGGGGAGCTGTTTTTT.

Comment on this clone: The same CDR3 arises from other DNA sequences in this sample as well. The V and J genes are TRBV7-9 and TRBJ1-3; D possibly corresponds to TRBD1 (6 bases). V shed 3 bases and J shed 0 bases, with 9 bases lying between them. Germline V CDR1 and CDR2: SEHNR, FQNEAQ (reference sequence). The CDR3 sequence is 15 residues long. Here the CDR3 DNA reads TGTGCCAGCAGCTTGGGGGGGGCCTCTGGAAACACCATATATTTT. Protein: CASSLGGASGNTIYF.